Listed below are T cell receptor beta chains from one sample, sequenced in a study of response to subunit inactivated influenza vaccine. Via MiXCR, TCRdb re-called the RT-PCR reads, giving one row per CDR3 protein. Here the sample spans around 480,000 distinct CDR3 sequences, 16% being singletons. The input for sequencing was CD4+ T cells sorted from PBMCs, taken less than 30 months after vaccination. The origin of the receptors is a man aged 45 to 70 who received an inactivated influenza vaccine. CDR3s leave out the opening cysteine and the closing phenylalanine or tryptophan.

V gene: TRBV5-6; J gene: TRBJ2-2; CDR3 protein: ASSGTLHTGELF
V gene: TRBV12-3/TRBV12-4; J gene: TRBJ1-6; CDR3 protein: ASGRGVGNSPLH
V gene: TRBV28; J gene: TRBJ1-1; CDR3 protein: ASSARDRAATEAF
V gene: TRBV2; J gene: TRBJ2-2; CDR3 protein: ASRTRGTVAGELF
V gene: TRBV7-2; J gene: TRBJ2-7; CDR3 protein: ASSPRQVSYEQY
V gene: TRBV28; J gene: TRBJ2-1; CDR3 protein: ASSTGLAAF
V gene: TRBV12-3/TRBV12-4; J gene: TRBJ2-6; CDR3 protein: ASSFGGVGANVLT
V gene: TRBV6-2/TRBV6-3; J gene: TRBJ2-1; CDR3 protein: ASSYSLSNEQF
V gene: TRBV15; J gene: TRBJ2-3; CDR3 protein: ATSRASGYADTQY
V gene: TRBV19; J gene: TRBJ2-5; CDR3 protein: APRSDRVDQETQY
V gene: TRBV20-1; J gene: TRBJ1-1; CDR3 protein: SARELQGATEAF
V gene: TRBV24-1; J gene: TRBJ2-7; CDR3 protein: ATSSIEQY
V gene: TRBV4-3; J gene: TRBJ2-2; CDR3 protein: ASSQVGQSLTGELF
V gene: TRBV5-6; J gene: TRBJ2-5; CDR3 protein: ASSSRPETQY
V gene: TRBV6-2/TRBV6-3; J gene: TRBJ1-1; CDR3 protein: ASNSNTEAF
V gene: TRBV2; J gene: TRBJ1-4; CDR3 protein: ASREGGRTNEKLF
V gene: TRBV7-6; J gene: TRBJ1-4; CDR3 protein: ASSTQGLNEKLF
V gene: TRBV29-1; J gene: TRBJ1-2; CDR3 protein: SVESLLDNYGYT
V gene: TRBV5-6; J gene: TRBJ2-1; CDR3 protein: ASSLRVGRRHLYNEQF
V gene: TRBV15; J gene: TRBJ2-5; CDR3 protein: ATSREQGVGTQY
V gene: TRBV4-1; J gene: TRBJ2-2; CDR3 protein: ASQDSNTGELF
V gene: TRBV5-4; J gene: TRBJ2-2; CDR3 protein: ASMTIPNTGELF
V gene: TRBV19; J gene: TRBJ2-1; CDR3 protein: ASSIQASGTYNEQF
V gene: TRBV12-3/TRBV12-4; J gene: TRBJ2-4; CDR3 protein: ASSTRDTRGNIQY
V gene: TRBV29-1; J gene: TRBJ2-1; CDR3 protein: SARTGEYEQF
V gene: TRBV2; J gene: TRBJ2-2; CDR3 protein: ASSEVKPNTGELF
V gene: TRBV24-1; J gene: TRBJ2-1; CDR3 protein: ATSGPLTSGGESMSSYNEQF
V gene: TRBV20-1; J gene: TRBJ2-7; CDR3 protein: SASTLAERLSSYEQY
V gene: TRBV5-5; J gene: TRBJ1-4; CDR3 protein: ASSSRESQKLF
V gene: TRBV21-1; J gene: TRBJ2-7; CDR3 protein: ASKTGTSGSEQY
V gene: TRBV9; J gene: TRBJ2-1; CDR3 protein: ASSPLQGSYNEQF
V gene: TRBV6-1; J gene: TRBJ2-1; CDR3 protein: ASRGFSYNEQF
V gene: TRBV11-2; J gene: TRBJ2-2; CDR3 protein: ASSAIGGELF
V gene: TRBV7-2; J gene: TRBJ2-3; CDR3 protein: ASSLGLAGASDTQY
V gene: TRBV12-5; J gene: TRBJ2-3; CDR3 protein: ASGLVLGEGPDTQY
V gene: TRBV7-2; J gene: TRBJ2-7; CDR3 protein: ASSPGRLREQY
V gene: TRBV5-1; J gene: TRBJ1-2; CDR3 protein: ASSLVWGSDYGYT
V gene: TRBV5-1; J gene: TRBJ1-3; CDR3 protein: ASSLAGYGNTIY
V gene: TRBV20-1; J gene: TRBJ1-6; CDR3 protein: SAAYNSPLH
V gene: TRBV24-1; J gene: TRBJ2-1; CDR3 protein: ATSVFNEQF
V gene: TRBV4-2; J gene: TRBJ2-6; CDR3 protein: ASSQVSQGTGANVLT
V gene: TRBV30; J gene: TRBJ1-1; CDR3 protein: AWSGQALGEAF
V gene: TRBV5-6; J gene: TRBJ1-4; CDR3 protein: ASSLAPGLGEKLF
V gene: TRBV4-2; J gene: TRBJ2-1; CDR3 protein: ASSQDTSGNEQF
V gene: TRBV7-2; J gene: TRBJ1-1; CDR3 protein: ASSKDSNTEAF